What follows are 21 T cell receptor beta chains derived from one specimen sequenced in a study of blood T cell repertoires in COVID-19. Here immunoSEQ multiplex PCR was the method, and the copy in TCRdb shows in-frame clones only, minus some. The table includes roughly 280,000 clones, about nine tenths detected once. The sample comprised PBMCs or T cells enriched from blood (not recorded which). These receptors came from a young woman with acute COVID-19.

The rearrangement links TRBV10-3 to TRBJ1-5; 8 bases map to TRBD1. CDR3 length equals 15 residues. J gave up 7 bases and V 0 bases, and 5 bases lay outside the gene matches. From germline, CDR1 is ENHRY and CDR2 SYGVKD. In DNA form, the CDR3 reads TGTGCCATCAGTGAGTCGATGACAGGGGACCAGCCCCAGCATTTT. This sequence encodes CAISESMTGDQPQHF.

This clone was picked up one time. J is TRBJ2-7 and V is TRBV27; D is unclear. Germline values: CDR1 MNHEY, CDR2 SMNVEV (reference sequence). This CDR3 comprises 13 residues. Trimming removed 11 bases at V and 1 base at J, with 15 bases between. The CDR3 here is CACWSVNSYEQYF. As DNA, the CDR3 is TGTGCCTGTTGGTCAGTGAATTCCTACGAGCAGTACTTC.

The V and J genes are TRBV5-1 and TRBJ1-1; D call uncertain. The CDR3 sequence is 14 residues long. V was shortened by 2 bases and J by 0 bases, with 8 bases between the two germline ends. CDR1 is SGHRS, CDR2 YFSETQ, per germline. The DNA for the CDR3 is TGCGCCAGCAGCTTTGAGGGCATGAACACTGAAGCTTTCTTT. This gives the protein CASSFEGMNTEAFF.

The chain employs TRBV28 and TRBJ1-4, with 7 bases fitting TRBD1. The junction had 8 bases not matched to a gene; V was cut back by 8 bases and J by 8 bases. The CDR3 spans 13 residues. Germline-derived CDR1 and CDR2 are MDHEN and SYDVKM. DNA of the CDR3: TGTGCCAGCCAAACAGGGGATAACGAAAAACTGTTTTTT. It encodes CASQTGDNEKLFF.

The V and J genes are TRBV6-5 and TRBJ2-7; a possible D gene is TRBD1 (7 bases). Per germline, CDR1 MNHEY and CDR2 SVGAGI. This CDR3 is built from 14 residues. Trimming took off 7 bases at V and 3 bases at J, with 16 bases between the two ends. CDR3 protein: CASMRDRSYYEQYF. The CDR3 DNA reads TGTGCCAGCATGCGGGACAGATCTTACTACGAGCAGTACTTC.

V is TRBV27 and J is TRBJ1-1; TRBD1 matches 8 bases. J was trimmed by 5 bases and V by 6 bases; bases with no gene match: 17. The CDR3 length is 17 residues. Germline CDR1 reads MNHEY; CDR2 reads SMNVEV (reference sequence). CDR3 in DNA: TGTGCCAGCAGGCGATTCCAGGGGGCAATAGTGGGAACTGAAGCTTTCTTT. Encoded protein: CASRRFQGAIVGTEAFF.

The V gene is TRBV19, the J gene TRBJ2-7, with D perhaps matching TRBD2 (6 bases). Germline V CDR1 and CDR2: LNHDA, SQIVND (reference sequence). V shed 1 base and J shed 3 bases, with 10 bases lying between them. The CDR3 has 14 residues. Here the CDR3 DNA reads TGTGCCAGTAGTATAGCGGAGGGACTCTACGAGCAGTACTTC. Encoded protein: CASSIAEGLYEQYF. The full variable domain, its missing parts supplied by reference TRBV19 and TRBJ2-7, is DGGITQSPKYLFRKEGQNVTLSCEQNLNHDAMYWYRQDPGQGLRLIYYSQIVNDFQKGDIAEGYSVSREKKESFPLTVTSAQKNPTAFYLCASSIAEGLYEQYFGPGTRLTVT.

About this clone: In the same sample, other DNA sequences code for this CDR3. The chain recombines TRBV5-1 with TRBJ2-3, with D unresolved. The CDR3 sequence is 14 residues long. Germline-derived CDR1 and CDR2 are SGHRS and YFSETQ. Trimming took 2 bases from V and 0 from J, leaving 7 bases between them. The CDR3, as DNA: TGCGCCAGCAGCTTCGACTCTAGCACAGATACGCAGTATTTT. It is translated as CASSFDSSTDTQYF.

Only one count was recorded for this clone. The gene calls are TRBV5-1 and TRBJ2-7; tentative D call: TRBD2 (6 bases). Per the germline V gene, CDR1 is SGHRS and CDR2 is YFSETQ. V was cut by 1 base and J by 4 bases, with 39 bases left in between. The CDR3 contains 23 residues. The CDR3 DNA reads as TGCGCCAGCAGCTTGCGATCGAGGTCGGGAGAAACTAGCCCAGAACGACTTTGGTACGAGCAGTACTTC. Its protein product is CASSLRSRSGETSPERLWYEQYF.

The chain is built from TRBV28 and TRBJ2-3, with 9 positions matching TRBD2. Germline values: CDR1 MDHEN, CDR2 SYDVKM. There are 17 residues in the CDR3. J was trimmed by 3 bases and V by 2 bases; bases with no gene match: 9. The CDR3 DNA is TGTGCCAGCAGTTTAATCAGCGGGAGGCTCAAAACAGATACGCAGTATTTT. It specifies CASSLISGRLKTDTQYF.

This clone occurred once. The chain employs TRBV11-1 and TRBJ2-1; 8 bases map to TRBD2. Unmatched junction bases numbered 10, after V lost 5 bases and J lost 4 bases. The CDR3 loop spans 16 amino acids. Germline lookup yields CDR1 SGHAT and CDR2 FQDESV (reference sequence). The CDR3 loop reads CASSPTGGSQYNEQFF. In DNA form, the CDR3 reads TGTGCCAGCAGCCCCACGGGGGGGAGCCAATACAATGAGCAGTTCTTC.

This clone was found a few times. The V call is TRBV11-2, the J call TRBJ2-7; 8 positions match TRBD1. Germline-derived CDR1 and CDR2 are SGHAT and FQNNGV. V was clipped by 7 bases and J by 5 bases; unmatched bases: 13. The CDR3 runs to 15 residues. CDR3 loop: CASTRSSRGLDEQYF. Written as DNA, the CDR3 is TGTGCCAGCACCCGTTCCTCCAGGGGGCTGGACGAGCAGTACTTC.

This chain links TRBV30 with TRBJ2-3; 11 bases align to TRBD2. There are 21 residues in the CDR3. Germline loops: CDR1 GTSNPN, CDR2 SVGIG (reference sequence). Germline trimming cut 4 bases from V and 2 bases from J; bases unmatched to any gene: 23. The CDR3, as DNA: TGTGCCTGGAATCAGGGGAGGCTAGCGGGAGGCCCGAGAGGAGCCACAGATACGCAGTATTTT. It is translated as CAWNQGRLAGGPRGATDTQYF.

This chain joins TRBV28 and TRBJ2-7; D is unclear. The V end was cut by 3 bases, the J end by 4 bases, with 4 bases between. The CDR3 sequence is 11 residues long. The germline V gene encodes CDR1 MDHEN and CDR2 SYDVKM. CDR3 coding DNA: TGTGCCAGCAGTTTCGTGTACGAGCAGTACTTC. It specifies CASSFVYEQYF.

This clone was seen only a few times. The gene calls are TRBV5-1 and TRBJ1-1; a possible D gene is TRBD1 (6 bases). Germline values: CDR1 SGHRS, CDR2 YFSETQ. This CDR3 has 17 amino acids. Trimming removed 2 bases from V and 2 bases from J, with 19 bases in between. CDR3: CASSLGSFGQQNTEAFF. Written as DNA, the CDR3 is TGCGCCAGCAGCTTAGGGTCATTCGGACAGCAAAACACTGAAGCTTTCTTT.

J is TRBJ2-2 and V is TRBV24-1; 9 bases are shared with TRBD1. Germline CDR1 is KGHDR and CDR2 is SFDVKD. The CDR3 sequence is 15 residues long. Unmatched junction bases numbered 4, after V lost 4 bases and J lost 5 bases. CDR3 residues: CATSDRTGATGELFF. In DNA form, the CDR3 reads TGTGCCACCAGTGACAGGACAGGGGCTACCGGGGAGCTGTTTTTT.

The chain has TRBV10-2 and TRBJ2-7, with 9 bases aligning to TRBD1. V lost 4 bases to trimming and J lost 3 bases; unmatched junction nucleotides: 4. This CDR3 is built from 14 residues. The V gene's germline CDR1 is WSHSY and CDR2 SAAADI. CDR3 DNA: TGCGCCAGCAGTGGGACAGGGGCACACTACGAGCAGTACTTC. Translated: CASSGTGAHYEQYF.

This chain links TRBV4-1 with TRBJ2-1; no definite D call. V was shortened by 0 bases and J by 6 bases, with 18 bases between the two germline ends. CDR3 length: 17 residues. Germline CDR1 reads MGHRA; CDR2 reads YSYEKL. CDR3 bases: TGCGCCAGCAGCCAAGAAGAGGCGGTCCTCTCGGGCAATGAGCAGTTCTTC. This encodes CASSQEEAVLSGNEQFF.

This clone was detected only once. The rearrangement uses TRBV24-1 and TRBJ1-1, with TRBD1 identical over 10 bases. Looked up from germline, CDR1 is KGHDR and CDR2 is SFDVKD. V trimming: 4 bases; J trimming: 11 bases; junction bases outside the gene matches: 9. The length of the CDR3 is 14 residues. The CDR3 DNA is TGTGCCACCAGTGAGTCCTGGACAGGGGGTCTGGCTTTCTTT. This translates into CATSESWTGGLAFF.

The genes are TRBV28 and TRBJ2-3; 8 bases map to TRBD2. Trimming took 9 bases from V and 1 from J; bases not matched to a gene: 6. The CDR3 totals 14 residues. Germline assignment: CDR1 MDHEN and CDR2 SYDVKM. CDR3 DNA: TGTGCCAGTCGACTAGCGTGGGGCACAGATACGCAGTATTTT. Protein sequence: CASRLAWGTDTQYF.

This clone was found a few times. V gene TRBV9 combines with J gene TRBJ2-7; D perhaps matches TRBD2 (6 bases). The CDR3 is 14 residues long. In germline, CDR1 is SGDLS, CDR2 YYNGEE. The V gene lost 3 bases and the J gene lost 3 bases, with 13 bases spanning the gap. The chain's CDR3 is CASSGGTGGYEQYF. As DNA, the CDR3 is TGTGCCAGCAGCGGTGGGACCGGGGGCTACGAGCAGTACTTC.